Presented here are 27 T cell receptor beta chains from one specimen sequenced in a study of blood T cell repertoires in COVID-19. Some clones are missing from TCRdb's copy, which holds only in-frame ones; the method was immunoSEQ multiplex PCR. The data show fewer than 250,000 clones, with around 90% seen just once and over 0.65% held by the top ten. Sequenced sample: peripheral blood. These TCRs come from a man aged 25-45 years with COVID-19, enrolled during active disease.

The chain couples TRBV4-2 to TRBJ2-3; TRBD2 agrees at 8 bases. Germline loops: CDR1 LGHNA, CDR2 YNFKEQ. This CDR3 contains 16 residues. Trimming cost V 0 bases and J 4 bases; bases outside gene matches: 6. The CDR3 nucleotides are TGTGCCAGCAGCCAAGACTCCAGCGGGGGAGCAGATACGCAGTATTTT. It codes for CASSQDSSGGADTQYF.

The chain carries TRBV11-2 and TRBJ1-1, with 9 bases that match TRBD1. The CDR3 has 19 amino acids. The J segment lost 3 bases and the V segment lost 4 bases, leaving 18 bases of the junction unmatched. CDR1 is SGHAT, CDR2 FQNNGV, per germline. DNA for the CDR3: TGTGCCAGCAGCTCACTATATATATTCGGGACAGGGAGAGACACTGAAGCTTTCTTT. Its translation is CASSSLYIFGTGRDTEAFF.

The genes are TRBV5-1 and TRBJ2-5, with 8 bases that match TRBD2. V was clipped by 3 bases and J by 3 bases; unmatched bases: 4. CDR1 SGHRS and CDR2 YFSETQ come from the germline V gene. The CDR3 contains 14 residues. The CDR3 sequence is CASSSNSGEETQYF. DNA for the CDR3: TGCGCCAGCAGCTCGAATAGCGGGGAAGAGACCCAGTACTTC.

The rearrangement links TRBV6-5 to TRBJ1-1; D call uncertain. This CDR3 has 13 amino acids. The germline gives CDR1 MNHEY, CDR2 SVGAGI. V was trimmed by 7 bases and J by 4 bases, leaving 13 bases between them. DNA of the CDR3: TGTGCCAGCATGCGGGATAAGGGCACTGAAGCTTTCTTT. Translating gives CASMRDKGTEAFF.

The chain joins TRBV30 to TRBJ2-5; D uncertain. This CDR3 comprises 13 residues. The germline gives CDR1 GTSNPN, CDR2 SVGIG (reference sequence). Trimming took 0 bases from V and 5 from J, leaving 10 bases between them. CDR3 sequence: CAWSVSSRETQYF. The CDR3, as DNA: TGTGCCTGGAGTGTATCTAGTCGGGAGACCCAGTACTTC.

Details on this clone: At one of its ends the junction is not consistent with the germline gene, which may arise from a read error. This sequence joins TRBV7-9 and TRBJ2-7, with TRBD1 as a possible D gene (5 bases). Germline V CDR1 and CDR2: SEHNR, FQNEAQ (reference sequence). This CDR3 region has 8 residues. CDR3 sequence reads: CASSPDSF. DNA of the CDR3: TGTGCCAGCAGCCCAGACAGCTTC.

The genes are TRBV9 and TRBJ2-5; 15 bases map to TRBD2. The V and J ends lost 3 bases and 2 bases, in that order; junction bases with no gene match: 8. CDR1 SGDLS and CDR2 YYNGEE come from the germline V gene. This CDR3 contains 18 residues. For the CDR3, the DNA is TGTGCCAGCAGCGGCAAAGGGACTAGCGGGGGGACACAAGAGACCCAGTACTTC. Translation gives CASSGKGTSGGTQETQYF.

The rearrangement joins TRBV15 to TRBJ2-7; TRBD1 agrees at 8 bases. Germline CDR1 reads LNHNV; CDR2 reads YYDKDF (reference sequence). V shed 0 bases, J shed 7 bases, and the junction held 5 bases outside the gene matches. CDR3 length equals 14 residues. CDR3 sequence: CATSRDRQGNEQYF. CDR3 sequence (DNA): TGTGCCACCAGCAGAGATCGACAGGGGAATGAGCAGTACTTC.

This chain joins TRBV6-5 and TRBJ2-7; 10 positions match TRBD2. The CDR3 is made up of 15 amino acids. In germline, CDR1 is MNHEY, CDR2 SVGAGI. V lost 6 bases and J lost 2; bases outside the gene matches: 7. The DNA for the CDR3 is TGTGCCAGCAGCAGAGCACTAGCGGGGACCTACGAGCAGTACTTC. It yields the protein CASSRALAGTYEQYF.

This clone has only one observation. CDR3 in amino acids: CSANRANTGELFF. The CDR3 coding sequence is TGCAGCGCCAACAGGGCGAACACCGGGGAGCTGTTTTTT. This sequence joins TRBV29-1 and TRBJ2-2; possible D gene TRBD1, 6 bases. The CDR3 sequence is 13 residues long. From germline, CDR1 is SQVTM and CDR2 ANQGSEA. V was cut by 7 bases and J by 0 bases, with 9 bases left in between.

This clone was observed once. The rearrangement uses TRBV7-9 and TRBJ2-5; no clear D. The CDR3 covers 13 residues. The V and J ends lost 3 bases and 6 bases respectively, with 11 bases between them. Germline assignment: CDR1 SEHNR and CDR2 FQNEAQ (reference sequence). This CDR3 reads CASSLPVMKTQYF. For the CDR3, the DNA is TGTGCCAGCAGCTTGCCGGTCATGAAGACCCAGTACTTC.

This clone has only one observation. This sequence joins TRBV28 and TRBJ1-2; TRBD1 matches 9 bases. This CDR3 region has 15 residues. Germline V lookup: CDR1 MDHEN, CDR2 SYDVKM. The ends lost 7 bases at V and 8 bases at J; junction bases unmatched: 14. The CDR3 bases are TGTGCCAGCAAAATAGGACAGGGGAGCTCAGGGGGCTACACCTTC. Encoded protein: CASKIGQGSSGGYTF.

This chain connects TRBV2 to TRBJ1-6; D unclear. With 5 bases removed from V and 6 bases from J, the gap between germline ends came to 8 bases. Per the germline V gene, CDR1 is SNHLY and CDR2 is FYNNEI. The CDR3 length is 13 residues. This CDR3 is CASSSGFNSPLHF. CDR3 nucleotides: TGTGCCAGCAGTTCCGGGTTTAATTCACCCCTCCACTTT.

The chain links TRBV9 to TRBJ2-1, with 8 bases lining up with TRBD1. V lost 4 bases and J lost 0; bases outside the gene matches: 6. The length of the CDR3 is 16 residues. Germline CDR1 is SGDLS and CDR2 is YYNGEE. CDR3 amino acids: CASSYTGTGSYNEQFF. The CDR3 nucleotides read TGTGCCAGCAGCTACACCGGGACAGGCTCCTACAATGAGCAGTTCTTC.

The chain has TRBV6-5 and TRBJ1-5; D may be TRBD1 (5 bases). Germline CDR1 is MNHEY and CDR2 is SVGAGI. The CDR3 is 16 amino acids. V lost 4 bases and J lost 2, with 15 bases in between. The CDR3 DNA follows: TGTGCCAGCAGTTCACACAGGAAATACGGCAATCAGCCCCAGCATTTT. Its translation: CASSSHRKYGNQPQHF.

The chain employs TRBV7-3 and TRBJ2-5; 7 bases align to TRBD2. This CDR3 comprises 14 residues. Germline V CDR1 and CDR2: SGHTA, FQGTGA. V gave up 4 bases and J gave up 1 base; unmatched junction bases: 3. The CDR3 DNA reads TGTGCCAGCAGCTGGACGGGGGGCCAAGAGACCCAGTACTTC. This sequence encodes CASSWTGGQETQYF.

The V and J genes are TRBV10-2 and TRBJ1-4, with D possibly being TRBD1 (6 bases). The germline gives CDR1 WSHSY, CDR2 SAAADI. V was cut by 3 bases and J by 6 bases, with 14 bases left in between. This CDR3 has 15 residues. The CDR3 DNA is TGCGCCAGCAGTGATACACAGGGTGGGTATGAAAAACTGTTTTTT. Translating gives CASSDTQGGYEKLFF.

The chain links TRBV4-2 to TRBJ1-1; D ambiguous. The CDR3 totals 14 residues. Trimming cost V 1 base and J 3 bases, with 9 bases left between them. From germline, CDR1 is LGHNA and CDR2 YNFKEQ. The CDR3 nucleotides are TGTGCCAGCAGCCAAGTTGGCCGGGACACTGAAGCTTTCTTT. The encoded protein is CASSQVGRDTEAFF.

The rearrangement joins TRBV29-1 to TRBJ1-1, with TRBD1 matching 7 bases. Germline CDR1 is SQVTM and CDR2 is ANQGSEA. This CDR3 is built from 15 residues. V lost 4 bases, J lost 0 bases, and 8 bases stayed unmatched. The CDR3 nucleotides read TGCAGCGTTGGCCATCGACAGGGAATGAACACTGAAGCTTTCTTT. Translated: CSVGHRQGMNTEAFF. Full variable domain (remainder filled in from reference TRBV29-1 and TRBJ1-1): SAVISQKPSRDICQRGTSLTIQCQVDSQVTMMFWYRQQPGQSLTLIATANQGSEATYESGFVIDKFPISRPNLTFSTLTVSNMSPEDSSIYLCSVGHRQGMNTEAFFGQGTRLTVV.

This chain uses TRBV12-3 or TRBV12-4 with TRBJ2-7; 10 bases match TRBD1. J was trimmed by 5 bases and V by 5 bases; bases with no gene match: 3. This CDR3 has 13 residues. CDR3 region: CASSGDRGDEQYF. In DNA, the CDR3 is TGTGCCAGCAGTGGGGACAGGGGCGACGAGCAGTACTTC.

V and J are TRBV4-1 and TRBJ2-1; 9 bases are a match to TRBD2. After removal of 0 bases from V and 1 base from J, the junction contained 1 base not matched to a gene. CDR1 is MGHRA, CDR2 YSYEKL, per germline. The CDR3 runs to 16 residues. The CDR3 sequence: CASSQERGGSYNEQFF. In DNA form, the CDR3 reads TGCGCCAGCAGCCAAGAGCGGGGGGGGTCCTACAATGAGCAGTTCTTC.

This chain connects TRBV29-1 to TRBJ2-3, with TRBD2 matching 13 bases. The CDR3 totals 19 residues. CDR1 and CDR2 (germline): SQVTM, ANQGSEA. V lost 5 bases to trimming and J lost 0 bases; unmatched junction nucleotides: 14. The CDR3 nucleotides are TGCAGCGTTACCCGGACTAGCGGGGGTCCTACCACTAGCACAGATACGCAGTATTTT. Its translation is CSVTRTSGGPTTSTDTQYF.

This chain links TRBV29-1 with TRBJ2-2, with 7 bases matching TRBD2. The V segment lost 3 bases and the J segment 1 base; nucleotides outside the gene matches: 5. Germline lookup yields CDR1 SQVTM and CDR2 ANQGSEA. The CDR3 is 15 residues long. CDR3 in amino acids: CSVEGGGENTGELFF. The CDR3 DNA sequence: TGCAGCGTTGAGGGCGGGGGTGAGAACACCGGGGAGCTGTTTTTT.

The J gene is TRBJ1-2, the V gene TRBV29-1, with 8 nucleotides matching TRBD1. CDR1 is SQVTM and CDR2 is ANQGSEA in the germline V gene. CDR3 length: 15 residues. V shed 4 bases, J shed 4 bases, and the junction held 11 bases outside the gene matches. For the CDR3, the DNA is TGCAGCGTTGTCGGTTCAATTGACAGGGGCTATGGCTACACCTTC. Translated, it gives CSVVGSIDRGYGYTF.

This CDR3 is CASSPGGMTGLKEPQHF. CDR3 nucleotides: TGTGCCAGCAGTCCAGGCGGAATGACAGGGCTAAAGGAGCCCCAGCATTTT. The gene calls are TRBV2 and TRBJ1-5, with 7 bases that match TRBD1. Germline V gene sequence: CDR1 SNHLY, CDR2 FYNNEI. This CDR3 region has 17 residues. V lost 5 bases and J lost 8; bases outside the gene matches: 18.

The rearrangement joins TRBV19 to TRBJ1-1; TRBD1 agrees at 7 bases. Germline V lookup: CDR1 LNHDA, CDR2 SQIVND (reference sequence). The CDR3 contains 13 residues. With V trimmed by 5 bases and J by 5 bases, 5 bases remained unmatched. The CDR3 coding sequence is TGTGCCAGTAGTCATACAGGGGAAACTGAAGCTTTCTTT. Its protein product is CASSHTGETEAFF.

The V call is TRBV6-5, the J call TRBJ2-7; 7 nucleotides match TRBD1. The CDR3 has 14 amino acids. J gave up 0 bases and V 8 bases, and 7 bases lay outside the gene matches. Germline V gene sequence: CDR1 MNHEY, CDR2 SVGAGI. The CDR3 bases are TGTGCCAGCGGATCGGCAGGGGGCTCCTACGAGCAGTACTTC. Translated, it gives CASGSAGGSYEQYF.